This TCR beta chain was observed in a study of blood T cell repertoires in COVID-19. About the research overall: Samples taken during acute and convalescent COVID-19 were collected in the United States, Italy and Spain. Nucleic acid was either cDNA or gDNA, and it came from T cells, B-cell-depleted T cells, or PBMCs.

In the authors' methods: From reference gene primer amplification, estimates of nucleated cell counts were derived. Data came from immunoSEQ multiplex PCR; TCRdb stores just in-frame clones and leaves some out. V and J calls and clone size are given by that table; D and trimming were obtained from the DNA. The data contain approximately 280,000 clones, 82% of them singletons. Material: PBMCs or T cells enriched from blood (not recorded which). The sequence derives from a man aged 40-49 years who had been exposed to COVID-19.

Written as DNA, the CDR3 is TGCGCCAGCAGTACCACAGGGGCGAACACTGAAGCTTTCTTT. Translated, it gives CASSTTGANTEAFF. The chain couples TRBV4-1 to TRBJ1-1, with 7 bases lining up with TRBD1. The CDR3 consists of 14 residues. Losses at the gene ends were 6 bases for V and 1 base for J; bases not matched to a gene: 5. Germline CDR1 reads MGHRA; CDR2 reads YSYEKL.